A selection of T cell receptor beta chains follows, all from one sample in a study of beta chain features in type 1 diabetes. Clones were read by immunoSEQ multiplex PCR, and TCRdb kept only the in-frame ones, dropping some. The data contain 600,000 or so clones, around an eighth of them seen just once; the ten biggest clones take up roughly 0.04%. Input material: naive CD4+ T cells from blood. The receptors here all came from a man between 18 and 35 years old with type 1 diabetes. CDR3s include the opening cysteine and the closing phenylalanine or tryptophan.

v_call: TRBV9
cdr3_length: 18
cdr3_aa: CASSRGLAGGLSTDTQYF

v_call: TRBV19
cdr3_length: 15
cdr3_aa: CASSQGQGPFNEQFF

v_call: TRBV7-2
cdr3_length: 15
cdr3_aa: CASSRSGQKKETQYF

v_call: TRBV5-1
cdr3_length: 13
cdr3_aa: CASGSGPGTEAFF

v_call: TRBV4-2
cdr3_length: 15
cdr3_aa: CASSQARDYLYEQYF

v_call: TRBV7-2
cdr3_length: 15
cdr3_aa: CASSPETETNYGYTF

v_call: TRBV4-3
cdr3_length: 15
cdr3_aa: CASSQESGRRHEQYF

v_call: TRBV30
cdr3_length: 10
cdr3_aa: CATFNEKLFF

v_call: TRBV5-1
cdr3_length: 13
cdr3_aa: CASSDRVKETQYF

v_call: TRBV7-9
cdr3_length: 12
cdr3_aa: CASSHNIETQYF

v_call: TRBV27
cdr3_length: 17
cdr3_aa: CASSLRGDLGGANVLTF

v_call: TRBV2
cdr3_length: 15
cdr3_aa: CASSEGGVGSYEQYF

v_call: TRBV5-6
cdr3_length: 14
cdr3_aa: CASRLREGKNIQYF

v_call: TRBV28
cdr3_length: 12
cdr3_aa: CASSLRYTEAFF

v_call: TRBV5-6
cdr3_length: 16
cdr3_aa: CASRGGGTLYQETQYF

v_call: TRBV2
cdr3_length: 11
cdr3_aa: CAISSGVGYTF

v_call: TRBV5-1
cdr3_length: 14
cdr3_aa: CASSSPLYSYEQYF

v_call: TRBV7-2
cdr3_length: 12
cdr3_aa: CASSALNQPQHF

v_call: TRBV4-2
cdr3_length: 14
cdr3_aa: CASSQDLSHYGYTF

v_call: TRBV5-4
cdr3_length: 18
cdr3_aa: CASRLGQPGGSGANVLTF

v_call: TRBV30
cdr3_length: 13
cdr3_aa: CAWSNRDNQPQHF

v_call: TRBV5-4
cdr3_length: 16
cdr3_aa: CASSPGTSGSKETQYF

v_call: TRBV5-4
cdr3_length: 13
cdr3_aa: CASSLDRNQPQHF

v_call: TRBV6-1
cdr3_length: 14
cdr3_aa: CASSEDRGTQPQHF

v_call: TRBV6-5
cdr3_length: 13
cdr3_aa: CARGQWSNQPQHF

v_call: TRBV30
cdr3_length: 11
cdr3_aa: CACHRGYEQYF

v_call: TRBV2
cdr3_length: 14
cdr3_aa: CASSGGRVGYGYTF